This entry lists 5 T cell receptor beta chains sequenced from one sample in a study of blood T cell repertoires in COVID-19. The data were produced by immunoSEQ multiplex PCR, yet TCRdb's version contains in-frame clones alone and is incomplete. Here the sample spans about 180,000 clones, around 80% being singletons. Sequencing input: PBMCs or T cells enriched from blood (not recorded which). The receptors stem from a woman between 50 and 59 years old who had recovered from COVID-19.

This clone came up a few times. The chain employs TRBV4-1 and TRBJ1-3; TRBD1 might be the D (5 bases). The CDR3 is 18 residues long. V dropped 5 bases and J dropped 0 bases, with 20 bases sitting between them. Germline V lookup: CDR1 MGHRA, CDR2 YSYEKL. The CDR3 nucleotides read TGCGCCAGCAGCGTAGGTGGGCGAGGCAGGGTCTCTGGAAACACCATATATTTT. This codes for CASSVGGRGRVSGNTIYF.

The chain employs TRBV6-6 and TRBJ1-2, with D unresolved. CDR1 and CDR2 (germline): MNHNY, SVGAGI (reference sequence). Trimming took off 5 bases at V and 7 bases at J, with 8 bases between the two ends. The CDR3 covers 11 residues. In nucleotides, the CDR3 is TGTGCCAGCAGTAACGAGGGTGGCTACACCTTC. It codes for CASSNEGGYTF.

This clone was counted between two and nine times. This rearrangement joins TRBV27 to TRBJ1-1; D gene unclear. This CDR3 is built from 15 residues. From germline, CDR1 is MNHEY and CDR2 SMNVEV (reference sequence). V lost 3 bases and J 2 bases, leaving 13 bases between the germline ends. The CDR3 bases are TGTGCCAGCAGTTTTGAGGGAGGGATAAACACTGAAGCTTTCTTT. This codes for CASSFEGGINTEAFF.

The chain uses TRBV6-5 and TRBJ1-1; D ambiguous. Trimming shortened V by 7 bases and J by 11 bases, and 17 bases separated the two germline ends. The CDR3 consists of 12 residues. Per germline, CDR1 MNHEY and CDR2 SVGAGI. In nucleotides, the CDR3 is TGTGCCAGCAAATCTACACATAAGGAGGCTTTCTTT. Encoded protein: CASKSTHKEAFF.

This clone was counted only a few times. The genes are TRBV5-4 and TRBJ2-3; 7 positions match TRBD2. Germline CDR1 and CDR2: SGHNT and YYREEE (reference sequence). The ends lost 4 bases at V and 1 base at J; junction bases unmatched: 9. The CDR3 is 16 amino acids. The CDR3 DNA is TGTGCCAGCAGCCCTGGGGGGGGAGTAGGCACAGATACGCAGTATTTT. It encodes CASSPGGGVGTDTQYF.